The T cell receptor (beta chain) under discussion was sequenced for a study of blood T cell repertoires in COVID-19. Study as a whole: Samples taken during acute and convalescent COVID-19 were collected in the United States, Italy and Spain. T cells, B-cell-depleted T cells, or PBMCs provided the cDNA or gDNA that served as material.

The CDR3 loop spans 14 amino acids. Germline CDR1 and CDR2: SEHNR and FQNEAQ (reference sequence). V gave up 0 bases and J gave up 6 bases, with 11 bases separating them. Authors' analysis steps: Amplification with reference gene primers provided the estimates of nucleated cell counts. The assay was immunoSEQ multiplex PCR, and TCRdb's table has in-frame clones only and misses some. D and trimming were read from the DNA, whereas the V and J calls and clone size are those reported in that table. The table records some 99,000 clones, more than 70% of them present only once. Sequenced input: peripheral blood. This receptor was identified in a woman aged 55-69 years in a cohort sampled during active or convalescent COVID-19. The chain carries TRBV7-9 and TRBJ1-1; D possibly corresponds to TRBD1 (5 bases). The CDR3 sequence is CASSLAGGVAEAFF. Here the CDR3 DNA reads TGTGCCAGCAGCTTAGCGGGAGGGGTGGCTGAAGCTTTCTTT.